This T cell receptor beta chain comes out of a study of blood T cell repertoires in COVID-19. Across the whole study: The United States, Italy and Spain supplied acute and convalescent COVID-19 samples. T cells, B-cell-depleted T cells, or PBMCs supplied cDNA or gDNA.

The CDR3 length is 16 residues. Germline CDR1 reads LGHDT; CDR2 reads YNNKEL (reference sequence). V was clipped by 5 bases and J by 4 bases; unmatched bases: 11. As originally analysed: How many nucleated cells were present was estimated from reference gene primer amplification. The protocol was immunoSEQ multiplex PCR, while the TCRdb copy is restricted to in-frame clones and leaves out a portion. From that table come the V and J calls and clone size; the DNA was used to work out D and trimming. The data contain over 150,000 clones, roughly 84% of them singletons. The Seattle patients joined while their infection was active and were tracked longitudinally afterward.

V usage is TRBV3-1 (or the pseudogene TRBV3-2) and J usage is TRBJ2-1; TRBD2 matches at 7 bases. The sample was peripheral blood. The TCR comes from a woman in her sixties or seventies with COVID-19, enrolled during active disease. The CDR3 DNA is TGTGCCAGCAGCTTCGAAGCGGGGCCCCAATACAATGAGCAGTTCTTC. This translates into CASSFEAGPQYNEQFF.